The 4 T cell receptor beta chains below were found in one sample sequenced in a study of T cells and copy number aberrations in small-cell lung cancer. The data were produced by immunoSEQ multiplex PCR, yet TCRdb's version contains in-frame clones alone and is incomplete. The sample yields about 8,200 clones, 82% seen once. The specimen sequenced was normal tissue next to the tumor. These receptors were collected from a woman aged 45-65 years with small cell lung cancer.

The chain couples TRBV27 to TRBJ2-7; D uncertain. Germline V CDR1 and CDR2: MNHEY, SMNVEV (reference sequence). With 5 bases removed from V and 3 bases from J, the gap between germline ends came to 8 bases. The CDR3 spans 12 residues. The CDR3 here is CASSHTGYEQYF. The CDR3 DNA is TGTGCCAGCAGTCATACGGGCTACGAGCAGTACTTC.

This clone has only a few counts. The J gene is TRBJ1-2, the V gene TRBV7-9, with 8 bases identical to TRBD1. CDR1 is SEHNR and CDR2 is FQNEAQ in the germline V gene (reference sequence). The junction had 7 bases not matched to a gene; V was cut back by 3 bases and J by 4 bases. The CDR3 loop spans 15 amino acids. The CDR3 DNA reads TGTGCCAGCAGCTTCACAGGGGGGGACAGCTATGGCTACACCTTC. It is translated as CASSFTGGDSYGYTF.

This clone was counted once. The chain combines TRBV30 with TRBJ2-3; the D gene is possibly TRBD1 (5 bases). Germline loops: CDR1 GTSNPN, CDR2 SVGIG (reference sequence). Trimming stripped 0 bases from V and 0 bases from J, with 10 bases between. CDR3 size: 15 residues. The DNA for the CDR3 is TGTGCCTGGAGTGTATGGGGCTCTAGCACAGATACGCAGTATTTT. Translating it yields CAWSVWGSSTDTQYF. The variable domain in full, completed from reference TRBV30 and TRBJ2-3, reads SQTIHQWPATLVQPVGSPLSLECTVEGTSNPNLYWYRQAAGRGLQLLFYSVGIGQISSEVPQNLSASRPQDRQFILSSKKLLLSDSGFYLCAWSVWGSSTDTQYFGPGTRLTVL.

The genes are TRBV7-3 and TRBJ2-2; D gene uncertain. The V gene's germline CDR1 is SGHTA and CDR2 FQGTGA. There are 13 residues in the CDR3. Trimming cost V 5 bases and J 8 bases, with 12 bases left between them. In DNA, the CDR3 is TGTGCCAGCAGCCCCGCCCCGGGTGGGGAGCTGTTTTTT. Translated, it gives CASSPAPGGELFF.